This record concerns one T cell receptor (beta chain) sequence. These data come from a study of blood T cell repertoires in COVID-19. Only in-frame clones appear in the TCRdb table, and some are missing; sequencing was by immunoSEQ multiplex PCR. There are approximately 390,000 clones in the sample; almost 90% occur only once, and around 7% lies in the top ten. The germline V gene has CDR1 SEHNR and CDR2 FQNEAQ (reference sequence). This CDR3 comprises 17 residues. The V end was cut by 0 bases, the J end by 0 bases, with 12 bases between. The specimen was peripheral blood. This TCR derives from a man between 18 and 29 years old with active or convalescent COVID-19. V and J are TRBV7-9 and TRBJ1-3; D gene ambiguous. Here the CDR3 reads CASSLARGDGSGNTIYF. The DNA of the CDR3 is TGTGCCAGCAGCTTAGCCCGCGGCGACGGCTCTGGAAACACCATATATTTT.